This TCR beta chain was observed in a study of T cell changes during pregnancy in multiple sclerosis. The V and J ends lost 10 bases and 0 bases, in that order; junction bases with no gene match: 9. The length of the CDR3 is 14 residues. Germline CDR1 MDHEN, CDR2 SYDVKM. TCRdb keeps only in-frame clones here, not all; method: immunoSEQ multiplex PCR. This sample yields just under 45,000 clones, of which 80% to 95% are seen a single time; roughly 0.69% belongs to the top ten. Sequenced material: CD4+ T cells from peripheral blood mononuclear cells, taken in the first trimester of pregnancy. The TCR sequence derives from a female donor with multiple sclerosis, enrolled in a pregnancy study. The V call is TRBV28, the J call TRBJ2-7, with 7 bases fitting TRBD2. CDR3 coding DNA: TGTGCCACCGCGTCTAGCGGTTCCTCCTACGAGCAGTACTTC. It encodes CATASSGSSYEQYF. Complete variable domain (other parts from reference TRBV28 and TRBJ2-7): DVKVTQSSRYLVKRTGEKVFLECVQDMDHENMFWYRQDPGLGLRLIYFSYDVKMKEKGDIPEGYSVSREKKERFSLILESASTNQTSMYLCATASSGSSYEQYFGPGTRLTVT.